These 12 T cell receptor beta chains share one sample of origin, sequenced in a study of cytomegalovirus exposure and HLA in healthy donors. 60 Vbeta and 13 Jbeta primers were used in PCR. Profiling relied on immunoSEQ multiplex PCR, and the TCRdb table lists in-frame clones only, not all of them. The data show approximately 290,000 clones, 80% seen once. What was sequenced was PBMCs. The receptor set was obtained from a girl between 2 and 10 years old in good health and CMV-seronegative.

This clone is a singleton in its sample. CDR3 sequence: CASIWDSGSNQPQHF. The CDR3 nucleotides are TGTGCCAGCATTTGGGACAGCGGGAGCAATCAGCCCCAGCATTTT. The V and J genes are TRBV6-1 and TRBJ1-5; 7 bases map to TRBD1. Trimming cost V 7 bases and J 1 base; bases outside gene matches: 7. CDR1 is MNHNS, CDR2 SASEGT, per germline. The length of the CDR3 is 15 residues.

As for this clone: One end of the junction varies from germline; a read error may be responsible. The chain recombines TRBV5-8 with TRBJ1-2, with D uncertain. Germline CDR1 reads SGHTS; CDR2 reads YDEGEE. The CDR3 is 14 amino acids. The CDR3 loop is CASSLAGQIVWRYF. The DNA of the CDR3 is TGTGCCAGCAGCTTGGCCGGTCAGATTGTATGGAGATACTTC.

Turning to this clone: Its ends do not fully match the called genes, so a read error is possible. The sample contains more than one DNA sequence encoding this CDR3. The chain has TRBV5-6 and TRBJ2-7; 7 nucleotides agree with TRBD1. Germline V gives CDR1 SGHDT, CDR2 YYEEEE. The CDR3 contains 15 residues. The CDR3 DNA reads TGCGCCAGCAGCGACCGGCCCGACAGGGCCTACGAGCAGTACTTC. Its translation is CASSDRPDRAYEQYF.

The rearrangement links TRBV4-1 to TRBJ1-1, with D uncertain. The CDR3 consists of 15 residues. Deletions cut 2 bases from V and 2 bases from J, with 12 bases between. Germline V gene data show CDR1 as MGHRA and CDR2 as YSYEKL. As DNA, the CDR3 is TGCGCCAGCAGCCAAATACGACACATTAACACTGAAGCTTTCTTT. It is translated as CASSQIRHINTEAFF.

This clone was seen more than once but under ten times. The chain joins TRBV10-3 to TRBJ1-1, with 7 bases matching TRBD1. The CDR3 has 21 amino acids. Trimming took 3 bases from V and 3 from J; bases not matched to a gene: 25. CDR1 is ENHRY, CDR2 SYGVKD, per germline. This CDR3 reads CAISDFPKIQVEYRGDTEAFF. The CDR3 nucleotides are TGTGCCATCAGTGACTTCCCGAAAATTCAGGTCGAATACAGGGGAGACACTGAAGCTTTCTTT.

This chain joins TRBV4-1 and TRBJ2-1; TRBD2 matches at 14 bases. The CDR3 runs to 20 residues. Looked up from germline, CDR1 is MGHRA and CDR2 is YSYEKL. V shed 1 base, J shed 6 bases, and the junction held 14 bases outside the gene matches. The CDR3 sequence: CASSQGRETTSGRAGNEQFF. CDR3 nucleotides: TGCGCCAGCAGCCAAGGTAGGGAGACGACTAGCGGGAGGGCCGGCAATGAGCAGTTCTTC.

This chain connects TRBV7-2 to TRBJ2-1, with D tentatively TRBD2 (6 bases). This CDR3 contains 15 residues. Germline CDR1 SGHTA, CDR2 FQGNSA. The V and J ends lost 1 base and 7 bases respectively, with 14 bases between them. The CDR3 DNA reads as TGTGCCAGCAGCTTAGTCTTCTTGGAGGGGAATGAGCAGTTCTTC. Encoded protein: CASSLVFLEGNEQFF.

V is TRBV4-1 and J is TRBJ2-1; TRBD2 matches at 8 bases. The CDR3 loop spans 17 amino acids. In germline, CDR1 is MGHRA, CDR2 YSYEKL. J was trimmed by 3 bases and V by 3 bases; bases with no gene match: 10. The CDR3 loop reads CASSHSVSSGFYNEQFF. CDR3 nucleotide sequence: TGCGCCAGCAGCCATTCGGTGTCTAGCGGGTTCTACAATGAGCAGTTCTTC.

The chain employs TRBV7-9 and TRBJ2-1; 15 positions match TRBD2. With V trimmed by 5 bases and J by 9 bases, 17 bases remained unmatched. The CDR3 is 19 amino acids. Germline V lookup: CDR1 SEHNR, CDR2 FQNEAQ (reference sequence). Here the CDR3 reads CASSERTSGRAFWVVEQFF. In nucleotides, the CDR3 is TGTGCCAGCAGCGAAAGGACTAGCGGGAGGGCCTTTTGGGTCGTTGAGCAGTTCTTC.

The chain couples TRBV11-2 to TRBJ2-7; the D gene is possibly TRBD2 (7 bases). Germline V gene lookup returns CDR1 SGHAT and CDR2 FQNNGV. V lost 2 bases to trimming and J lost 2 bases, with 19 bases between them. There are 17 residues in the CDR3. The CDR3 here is CASSLYATGGGTYEQYF. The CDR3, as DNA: TGTGCCAGCAGCTTATACGCGACGGGGGGCGGGACCTACGAGCAGTACTTC.

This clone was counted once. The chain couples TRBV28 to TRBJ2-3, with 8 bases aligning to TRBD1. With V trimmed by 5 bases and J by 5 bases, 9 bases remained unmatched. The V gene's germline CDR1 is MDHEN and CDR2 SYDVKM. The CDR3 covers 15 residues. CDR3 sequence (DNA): TGTGCCAGCAGTACCCCCGGACAGGGTCGAGATACGCAGTATTTT. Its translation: CASSTPGQGRDTQYF.

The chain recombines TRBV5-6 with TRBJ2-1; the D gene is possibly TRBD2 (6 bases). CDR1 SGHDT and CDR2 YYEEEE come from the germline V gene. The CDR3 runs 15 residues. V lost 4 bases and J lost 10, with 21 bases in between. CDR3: CASSRSGLAIWEQFF. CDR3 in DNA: TGTGCCAGCAGCCGGAGCGGGTTGGCCATCTGGGAGCAGTTCTTC.